This record covers a single T cell receptor (beta chain). These data come from a study of CD8+ T cells in alopecia areata. Investigators isolated RNA and reverse transcribed it into cDNA to act as the sequencing template. Sequenced by immunoSEQ multiplex PCR; TCRdb stores in-frame clones only, minus some. The sample consists of about 120,000 clones, under 40% of them appearing once. Trimming at V came to 5 bases and at J to 1 base, leaving 7 bases not matched to a gene. This CDR3 is built from 17 residues. In germline, CDR1 is SEHNR, CDR2 FQNEAQ (reference sequence). In alopecia areata patients, both lesional scalp punch biopsies and peripheral blood were collected.

The sequence was collected from a human donor with alopecia areata. The sequencing sample was made of CD4+ T cells sorted from blood. The chain employs TRBV7-9 and TRBJ2-6; 8 bases align to TRBD2. CDR3 region: CASSPGGGPSGANVLTF. CDR3 sequence (DNA): TGTGCCAGCAGCCCCGGGGGGGGGCCGTCTGGGGCCAACGTCCTGACTTTC.